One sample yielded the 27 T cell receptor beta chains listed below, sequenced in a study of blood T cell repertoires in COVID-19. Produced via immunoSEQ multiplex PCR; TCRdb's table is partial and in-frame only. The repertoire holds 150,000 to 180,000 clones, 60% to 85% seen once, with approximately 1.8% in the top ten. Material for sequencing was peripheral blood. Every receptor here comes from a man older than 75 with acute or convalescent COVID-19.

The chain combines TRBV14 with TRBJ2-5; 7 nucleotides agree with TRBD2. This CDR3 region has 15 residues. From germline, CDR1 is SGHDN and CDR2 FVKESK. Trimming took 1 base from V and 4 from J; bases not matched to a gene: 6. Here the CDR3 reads CASSQGLADIETQYF. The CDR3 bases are TGTGCCAGCAGCCAAGGCCTAGCGGATATAGAGACCCAGTACTTC. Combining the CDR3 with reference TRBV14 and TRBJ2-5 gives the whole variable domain EAGVTQFPSHSVIEKGQTVTLRCDPISGHDNLYWYRRVMGKEIKFLLHFVKESKQDESGMPNNRFLAERTGGTYSTLKVQPAELEDSGVYFCASSQGLADIETQYFGPGTRLLVL.

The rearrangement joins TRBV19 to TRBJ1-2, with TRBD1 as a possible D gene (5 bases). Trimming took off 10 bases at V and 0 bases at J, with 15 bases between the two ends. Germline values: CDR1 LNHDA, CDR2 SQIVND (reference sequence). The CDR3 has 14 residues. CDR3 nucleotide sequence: TGTGCCACCCACTCCAGACAGTCTAACTATGGCTACACCTTC. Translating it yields CATHSRQSNYGYTF.

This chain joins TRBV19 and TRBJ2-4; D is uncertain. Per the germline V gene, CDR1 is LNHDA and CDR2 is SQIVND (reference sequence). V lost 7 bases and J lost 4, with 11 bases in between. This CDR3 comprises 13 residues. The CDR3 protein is CASTFGQKNIQYF. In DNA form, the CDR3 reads TGTGCCAGTACTTTTGGGCAGAAAAACATTCAGTACTTC.

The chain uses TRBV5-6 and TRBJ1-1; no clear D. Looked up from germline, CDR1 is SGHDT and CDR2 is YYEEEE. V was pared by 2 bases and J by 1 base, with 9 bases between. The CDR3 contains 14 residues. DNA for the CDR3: TGTGCCAGCAGCTTTGGGCAACCGAACACTGAAGCTTTCTTT. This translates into CASSFGQPNTEAFF.

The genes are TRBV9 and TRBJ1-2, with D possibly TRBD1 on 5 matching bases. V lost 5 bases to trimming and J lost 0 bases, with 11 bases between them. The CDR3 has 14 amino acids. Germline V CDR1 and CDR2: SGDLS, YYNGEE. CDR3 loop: CASSADSTNYGYTF. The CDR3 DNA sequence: TGTGCCAGCAGTGCTGACAGCACTAACTATGGCTACACCTTC.

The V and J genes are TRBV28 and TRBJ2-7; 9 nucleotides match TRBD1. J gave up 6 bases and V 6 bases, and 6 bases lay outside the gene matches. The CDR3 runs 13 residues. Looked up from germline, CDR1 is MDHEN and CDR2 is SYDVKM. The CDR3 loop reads CASRTTGGREQYV. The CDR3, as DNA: TGTGCCAGCAGGACGACAGGGGGGCGCGAGCAGTACGTC.

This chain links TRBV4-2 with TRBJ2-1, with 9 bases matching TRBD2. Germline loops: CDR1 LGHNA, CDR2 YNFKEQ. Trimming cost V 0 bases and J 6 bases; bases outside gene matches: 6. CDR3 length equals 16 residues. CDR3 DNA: TGTGCCAGCAGCCAAGATCTGGGGACTAGCTTCAATGAGCAGTTCTTC. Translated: CASSQDLGTSFNEQFF.

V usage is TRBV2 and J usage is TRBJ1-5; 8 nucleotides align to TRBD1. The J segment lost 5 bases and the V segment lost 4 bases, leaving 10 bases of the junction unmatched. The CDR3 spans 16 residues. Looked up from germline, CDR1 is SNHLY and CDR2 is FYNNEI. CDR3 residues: CASSVLQGARDQPQHF. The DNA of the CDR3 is TGTGCCAGCAGTGTTCTCCAGGGGGCTCGAGATCAGCCCCAGCATTTT. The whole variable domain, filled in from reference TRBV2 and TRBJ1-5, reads EPEVTQTPSHQVTQMGQEVILRCVPISNHLYFYWYRQILGQKVEFLVSFYNNEISEKSEIFDDQFSVERPDGSNFTLKIRSTKLEDSAMYFCASSVLQGARDQPQHFGDGTRLSIL.

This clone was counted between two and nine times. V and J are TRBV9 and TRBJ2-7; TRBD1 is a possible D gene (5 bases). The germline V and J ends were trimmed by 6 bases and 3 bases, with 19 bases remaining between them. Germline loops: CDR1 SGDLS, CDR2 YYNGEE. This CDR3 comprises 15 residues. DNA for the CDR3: TGTGCCAGCACCATATCATATGGGGCAGGCTACGAGCAGTACGTC. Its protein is CASTISYGAGYEQYV.

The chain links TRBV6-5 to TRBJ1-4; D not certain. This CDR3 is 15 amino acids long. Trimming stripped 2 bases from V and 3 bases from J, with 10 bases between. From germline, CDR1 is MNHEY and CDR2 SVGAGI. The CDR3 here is CASSYAGSSNEKLFF. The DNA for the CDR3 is TGTGCCAGCAGTTACGCGGGATCCTCTAATGAAAAACTGTTTTTT.

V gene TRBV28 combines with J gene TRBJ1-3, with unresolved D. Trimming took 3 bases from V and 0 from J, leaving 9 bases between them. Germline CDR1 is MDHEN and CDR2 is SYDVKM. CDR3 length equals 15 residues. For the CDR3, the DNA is TGTGCCAGCAGTTTCAGCGGATCCTCTGGAAACACCATATATTTT. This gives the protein CASSFSGSSGNTIYF.

The CDR3, as DNA: TGTGCCAGCAAGGGGCAGGGTAGGGCCGGGGAGCTGTTTTTT. This codes for CASKGQGRAGELFF. The chain has TRBV5-4 and TRBJ2-2; perhaps TRBD1 as D (5 bases). CDR1 is SGHNT and CDR2 is YYREEE in the germline V gene (reference sequence). This CDR3 comprises 14 residues. The V end lost 6 bases, the J end lost 6 bases, and 15 bases lay between the germline ends. The full variable domain, rest sourced from reference TRBV5-4 and TRBJ2-2, is ETGVTQSPTHLIKTRGQQVTLRCSSQSGHNTVSWYQQALGQGPQFIFQYYREEENGRGNFPPRFSGLQFPNYSSELNVNALELDDSALYLCASKGQGRAGELFFGEGSRLTVL.

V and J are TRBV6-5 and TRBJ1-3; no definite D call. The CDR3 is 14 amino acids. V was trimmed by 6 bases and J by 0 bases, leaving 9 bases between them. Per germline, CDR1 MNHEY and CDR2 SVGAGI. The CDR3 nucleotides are TGTGCCAGCAGAGTTGCAGGCTCTGGAAACACCATATATTTT. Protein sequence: CASRVAGSGNTIYF.

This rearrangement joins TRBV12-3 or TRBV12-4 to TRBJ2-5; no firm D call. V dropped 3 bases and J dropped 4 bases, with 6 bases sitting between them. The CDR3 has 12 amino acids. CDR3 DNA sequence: TGTGCCAGCAGTTTTTTATTAGAGACCCAGTACTTC. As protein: CASSFLLETQYF.

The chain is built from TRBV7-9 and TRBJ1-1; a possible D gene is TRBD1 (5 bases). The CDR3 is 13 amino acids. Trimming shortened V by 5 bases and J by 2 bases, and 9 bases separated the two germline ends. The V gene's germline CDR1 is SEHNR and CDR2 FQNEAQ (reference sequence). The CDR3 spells CASSKGRNTEAFF. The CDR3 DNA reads TGTGCCAGCAGCAAGGGGCGAAACACTGAAGCTTTCTTT.

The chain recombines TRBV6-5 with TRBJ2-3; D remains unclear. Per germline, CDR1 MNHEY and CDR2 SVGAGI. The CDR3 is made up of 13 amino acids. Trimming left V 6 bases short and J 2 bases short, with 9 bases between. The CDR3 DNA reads TGTGCCAGCAGGTTGAGTAACACAGATACGCAGTATTTT. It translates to CASRLSNTDTQYF.

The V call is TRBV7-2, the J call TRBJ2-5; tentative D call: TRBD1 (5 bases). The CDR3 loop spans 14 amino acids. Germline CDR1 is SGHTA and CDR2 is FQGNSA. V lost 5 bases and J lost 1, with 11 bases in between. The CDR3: CASSPSQGQETQYF. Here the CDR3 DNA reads TGTGCCAGCAGCCCCTCCCAGGGCCAAGAGACCCAGTACTTC.

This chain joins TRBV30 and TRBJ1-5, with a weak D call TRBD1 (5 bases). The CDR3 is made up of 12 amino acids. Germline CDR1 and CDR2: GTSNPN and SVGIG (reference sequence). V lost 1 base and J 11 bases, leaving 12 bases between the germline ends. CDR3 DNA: TGTGCCTGGAGTGGGCCCGGGGGGGCCCAGCATTTT. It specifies CAWSGPGGAQHF.

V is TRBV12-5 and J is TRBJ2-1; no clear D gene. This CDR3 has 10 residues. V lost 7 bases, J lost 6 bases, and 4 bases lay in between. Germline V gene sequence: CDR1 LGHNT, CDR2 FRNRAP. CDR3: CASAGNEQFF. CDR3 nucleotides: TGTGCTAGTGCAGGCAATGAGCAGTTCTTC.

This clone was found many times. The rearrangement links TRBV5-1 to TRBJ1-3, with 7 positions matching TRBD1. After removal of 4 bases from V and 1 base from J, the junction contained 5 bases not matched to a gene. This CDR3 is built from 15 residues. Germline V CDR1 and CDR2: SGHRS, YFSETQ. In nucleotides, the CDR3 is TGCGCCAGCAGCCCGAAACAGGGGTCTGGAAACACCATATATTTT. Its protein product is CASSPKQGSGNTIYF.

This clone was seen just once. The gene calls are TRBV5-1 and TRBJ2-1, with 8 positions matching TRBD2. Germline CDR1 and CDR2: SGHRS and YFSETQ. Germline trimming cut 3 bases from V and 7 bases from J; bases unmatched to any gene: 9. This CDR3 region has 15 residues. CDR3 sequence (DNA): TGCGCCAGCAGCTCGTCCGGGACTAGTGGGAATGAGCAGTTCTTC. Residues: CASSSSGTSGNEQFF.

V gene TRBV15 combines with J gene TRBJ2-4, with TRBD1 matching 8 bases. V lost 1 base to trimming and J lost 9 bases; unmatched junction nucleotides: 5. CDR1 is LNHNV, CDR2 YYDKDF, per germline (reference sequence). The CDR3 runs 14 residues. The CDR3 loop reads CATSRGQGSTIQYF. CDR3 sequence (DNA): TGTGCCACCAGCAGAGGACAGGGGTCGACCATTCAGTACTTC.

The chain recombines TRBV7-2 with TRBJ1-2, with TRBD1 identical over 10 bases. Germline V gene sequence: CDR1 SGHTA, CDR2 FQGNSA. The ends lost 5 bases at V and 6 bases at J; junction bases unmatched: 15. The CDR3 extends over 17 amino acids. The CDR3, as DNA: TGTGCCAGCAGCAGAACCCGGGACAGGGGTCGCCTCAATGGCTACACCTTC. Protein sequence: CASSRTRDRGRLNGYTF.

The CDR3: CASSQVGLAGRYEQFF. In DNA form, the CDR3 reads TGTGCCAGCAGCCAAGTGGGCCTAGCGGGGAGGTATGAGCAGTTCTTC. V usage is TRBV3-1 (or the pseudogene TRBV3-2) and J usage is TRBJ2-1; 9 bases fit TRBD2. The ends lost 1 base at V and 8 bases at J; junction bases unmatched: 9. The CDR3 totals 16 residues. Looked up from germline, CDR1 is LGHDT and CDR2 is YNNKEL (reference sequence).

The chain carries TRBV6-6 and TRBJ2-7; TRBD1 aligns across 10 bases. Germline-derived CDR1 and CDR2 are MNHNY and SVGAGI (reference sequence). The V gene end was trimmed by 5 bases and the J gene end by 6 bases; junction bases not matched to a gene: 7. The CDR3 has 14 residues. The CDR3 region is CASSPLTGGGEQYF. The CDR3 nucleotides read TGTGCCAGCAGTCCATTGACAGGGGGCGGCGAGCAGTACTTC.

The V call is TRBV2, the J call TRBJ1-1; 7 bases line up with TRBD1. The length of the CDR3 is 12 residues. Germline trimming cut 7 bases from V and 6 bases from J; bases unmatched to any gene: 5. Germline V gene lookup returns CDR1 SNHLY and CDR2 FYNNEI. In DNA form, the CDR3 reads TGTGCCAGCAACCGACAGGGTGCTGAAGCTTTCTTT. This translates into CASNRQGAEAFF.

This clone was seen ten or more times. CDR3 sequence reads: CASSLNPSSNYNSPLHF. The CDR3 DNA sequence: TGTGCCAGCAGCCTCAACCCGTCGAGCAACTATAATTCACCCCTCCACTTT. The gene calls are TRBV5-6 and TRBJ1-6; unclear D gene. Trimming cost V 4 bases and J 3 bases, with 17 bases left between them. Germline loops: CDR1 SGHDT, CDR2 YYEEEE. The CDR3 consists of 17 residues.